The 29 T cell receptor beta chains reported below all come from one sample, sequenced in a study of T cells in Graves' hyperthyroidism and ophthalmopathy. There were TCR beta CDR3 regions amplified from RNA transcripts. RT-PCR in the first round (using the HTBI primer set) targeted the TCR CDR3. A single record per CDR3 protein comes from TCRdb applying MiXCR to the multiplex PCR reads. The table lists some 320,000 distinct CDR3 sequences, about 13% of them singletons, with approximately 35% in the top ten. Sequencing input: blood. Receptors originate from a woman between 35 and 50 years old with Graves' ophthalmopathy.

This clonotype was picked up many times. The rearrangement uses TRBV20-1 and TRBJ2-2, with D uncertain. Trimming shortened V by 5 bases and J by 2 bases, and 12 bases separated the two germline ends. Germline V gene data show CDR1 as DFQATT and CDR2 as SNEGSKA (reference sequence). CDR3 size: 14 residues. CDR3 DNA sequence: TGCAGTGCTCGCCTTTTTGGAAACACCGGGGAGCTGTTTTTT. It encodes CSARLFGNTGELFF.

This clonotype has at least ten counts. The rearrangement links TRBV3-1 to TRBJ2-7, with 9 bases aligning to TRBD1. This CDR3 spans 14 amino acids. CDR1 is LGHDT, CDR2 YNNKEL, per germline (reference sequence). Trimming removed 5 bases from V and 5 bases from J; junction bases left unmatched: 7. The CDR3 nucleotides are TGTGCCAGCAGCAAGGGACAGGGATCCGACGAGCAGTACTTC. Protein product: CASSKGQGSDEQYF.

This clonotype was observed at least ten times. The CDR3 coding sequence is TGCAGTGCTCCTACCGACAGACCTTCCTACAATGAGCAGTTCTTC. Its translation: CSAPTDRPSYNEQFF. The chain couples TRBV20-1 to TRBJ2-1, with D possibly matching TRBD1 (5 bases). V lost 5 bases, J lost 1 base, and 15 bases lay in between. CDR1 and CDR2 (germline): DFQATT, SNEGSKA (reference sequence). The length of the CDR3 is 15 residues.

This clonotype was seen once. The genes are TRBV29-1 and TRBJ1-2; D is perhaps TRBD1 (6 bases). The V and J ends lost 0 bases and 8 bases respectively, with 13 bases between them. Germline V CDR1 and CDR2: SQVTM, ANQGSEA. This CDR3 has 13 amino acids. CDR3 in amino acids: CSVEERTVGGYTF. The CDR3 DNA sequence: TGCAGCGTTGAAGAAAGGACAGTGGGCGGCTACACCTTC.

The V and J genes are TRBV24-1 and TRBJ2-2, with TRBD1 identical over 9 bases. V dropped 9 bases and J dropped 4; count of bases not matched to a gene: 8. Germline CDR1 is KGHDR and CDR2 is SFDVKD. CDR3 length: 15 amino acids. The CDR3, as DNA: TGTGCCACCGGAAGACAGGGGGATGTCACCGGGGAGCTGTTTTTT. This translates into CATGRQGDVTGELFF.

This clonotype was seen ten or more times. The rearrangement joins TRBV2 to TRBJ1-5, with 7 bases lining up with TRBD1. Looked up from germline, CDR1 is SNHLY and CDR2 is FYNNEI. With V trimmed by 5 bases and J by 1 base, 11 bases remained unmatched. This CDR3 region has 17 residues. CDR3 bases: TGTGCCAGCAGTCTGACAGGGTTAAGATCGAGCAATCAGCCCCAGCATTTT. Protein sequence: CASSLTGLRSSNQPQHF.

This clonotype was found many times. The rearrangement joins TRBV18 to TRBJ1-1; 10 nucleotides match TRBD1. The germline gives CDR1 KGHSH, CDR2 LQKENI. The CDR3 has 13 residues. V lost 4 bases to trimming and J lost 5 bases; unmatched junction nucleotides: 1. Here the CDR3 reads CASSRDRGTEAFF. CDR3 nucleotides: TGTGCCAGCTCACGGGACAGGGGTACTGAAGCTTTCTTT.

This clonotype was counted ten times or more. The chain recombines TRBV11-2 with TRBJ2-1, with 7 bases fitting TRBD2. Germline lookup yields CDR1 SGHAT and CDR2 FQNNGV. The CDR3 consists of 16 residues. V shed 0 bases, J shed 1 base, and the junction held 3 bases outside the gene matches. The CDR3 region has the DNA TGTGCCAGCAGCTTAGAGGAGCGGGGTTCCTACAATGAGCAGTTCTTC. Translating gives CASSLEERGSYNEQFF.

The chain employs TRBV7-9 and TRBJ1-3; D is undetermined. The CDR3 runs 15 residues. Looked up from germline, CDR1 is SEHNR and CDR2 is FQNEAQ (reference sequence). Trimming took off 3 bases at V and 0 bases at J, with 9 bases between the two ends. CDR3 sequence (DNA): TGTGCCAGCAGCTTTATAATCGGCTCTGGAAACACCATATATTTT. Protein product: CASSFIIGSGNTIYF. The full variable domain, rest sourced from reference TRBV7-9 and TRBJ1-3, is DTGVSQNPRHKITKRGQNVTFRCDPISEHNRLYWYRQTLGQGPEFLTYFQNEAQLEKSRLLSDRFSAERPKGSFSTLEIQRTEQGDSAMYLCASSFIIGSGNTIYFGEGSWLTVV.

The genes are TRBV3-1 and TRBJ2-7; 9 bases are a match to TRBD2. The germline V gene encodes CDR1 LGHDT and CDR2 YNNKEL (reference sequence). After removal of 1 base from V and 0 bases from J, the junction contained 7 bases not matched to a gene. CDR3 length: 17 residues. CDR3 nucleotides: TGTGCCAGCAGCCAAGGATATAGCGGGAGTGACTCCTACGAGCAGTACTTC. Translated, it gives CASSQGYSGSDSYEQYF.

There are many counts of this clonotype. This sequence joins TRBV11-2 and TRBJ1-6; D gene ambiguous. V lost 7 bases and J 10 bases, leaving 11 bases between the germline ends. This CDR3 has 12 residues. Germline V CDR1 and CDR2: SGHAT, FQNNGV. DNA for the CDR3: TGTGCCAGCACCGAGTGGGGATCACCCCTCCACTTT. Amino acid sequence: CASTEWGSPLHF.

The CDR3 sequence is CASSINRGSPYEQYF. The CDR3 DNA reads as TGTGCCAGCAGTATAAACAGGGGGAGCCCCTACGAGCAGTACTTC. The chain uses TRBV11-2 and TRBJ2-7; 8 nucleotides line up with TRBD1. Germline CDR1 and CDR2: SGHAT and FQNNGV. The CDR3 is made up of 15 amino acids. V trimming: 6 bases; J trimming: 2 bases; junction bases outside the gene matches: 9.

At least ten counts were recorded for this clonotype. The chain couples TRBV29-1 to TRBJ2-7, with TRBD2 identical over 7 bases. Germline V gene sequence: CDR1 SQVTM, CDR2 ANQGSEA. There are 14 residues in the CDR3. The junction had 10 bases not matched to a gene; V was cut back by 4 bases and J by 4 bases. The CDR3 bases are TGCAGCGTTGTGAGCGGGAAGGGCATATACGAGCAGTACTTC. It is translated as CSVVSGKGIYEQYF.

In this sample, this clonotype turned up a few times. One end of the junction varies from germline; a read error may be responsible. The chain couples TRBV5-1 to TRBJ2-3; D remains unclear. Looked up from germline, CDR1 is SGHRS and CDR2 is YFSETQ. The CDR3 runs 14 residues. This CDR3 is CASSLGGPTDTQCF. As DNA, the CDR3 is TGCGCCAGCAGCTTAGGCGGCCCCACAGATACGCAGTGTTTT.

The genes are TRBV5-6 and TRBJ2-5; D could derive from TRBD1 or TRBD2 (5 bases each). V was pared by 6 bases and J by 5 bases, with 11 bases between. CDR1 and CDR2 (germline): SGHDT, YYEEEE. The CDR3 covers 12 residues. The CDR3 reads CASTREGETQYF. Written as DNA, the CDR3 is TGTGCCAGCACCCGCGAGGGGGAGACCCAGTACTTC. Filled out from reference TRBV5-6 and TRBJ2-5, the complete variable domain reads DAGVTQSPTHLIKTRGQQVTLRCSPKSGHDTVSWYQQALGQGPQFIFQYYEEEERQRGNFPDRFSGHQFPNYSSELNVNALLLGDSALYLCASTREGETQYFGPGTRLLVL.

The V call is TRBV20-1, the J call TRBJ1-4, with TRBD1 as a possible D gene (5 bases). Trimming removed 6 bases from V and 7 bases from J, with 18 bases in between. Germline CDR1 is DFQATT and CDR2 is SNEGSKA (reference sequence). This CDR3 has 14 amino acids. CDR3 in amino acids: CSARAGVSVEKLFF. The DNA for the CDR3 is TGCAGTGCCAGGGCGGGGGTCTCTGTTGAAAAACTGTTTTTT.

This clonotype was detected only a few times. The chain has TRBV20-1 and TRBJ2-7; D ambiguous. Germline V lookup: CDR1 DFQATT, CDR2 SNEGSKA (reference sequence). The CDR3 extends over 12 amino acids. Trimming removed 4 bases from V and 5 bases from J, with 12 bases in between. This CDR3 is CSATLGKDEQYF. The CDR3 DNA follows: TGCAGTGCTACCCTCGGCAAGGACGAGCAGTACTTC.

This clonotype has a count of ten or more. The junction departs from germline at one end; a sequencing error may be responsible. V is TRBV5-1 and J is TRBJ1-1, with D unresolved. This CDR3 is 13 amino acids long. CDR1 SGHRS and CDR2 YFSETQ come from the germline V gene. The CDR3 DNA reads TGTGCCAGCAGTCTTCCGCCAAACACTGAAGCTTTCTTT. This sequence encodes CASSLPPNTEAFF.

The sample holds many counts of this clonotype. This chain uses TRBV6-5 with TRBJ1-5; D is unresolved. V was cut by 1 base and J by 1 base, with 2 bases left in between. The germline V gene encodes CDR1 MNHEY and CDR2 SVGAGI. The CDR3 consists of 13 residues. DNA for the CDR3: TGTGCCAGCAGTTACTTCAGCAATCAGCCCCAGCATTTT. Residues: CASSYFSNQPQHF.

This clonotype appeared a few times. The chain recombines TRBV27 with TRBJ2-4; D perhaps matches TRBD1 (5 bases). Germline V gene data show CDR1 as MNHEY and CDR2 as SMNVEV (reference sequence). This CDR3 comprises 14 residues. Between the trimmed V and J ends, which lost 2 bases and 10 bases, there was a span of 15 bases. In DNA, the CDR3 is TGTGCCAGCAGTTTACGGACACCAGGCCCGATTCAGTACTTC. Amino acids: CASSLRTPGPIQYF.

In nucleotides, the CDR3 is TGTGCCAGCAGCCAACGGTTCCCCATAGATACGCAGTATTTT. Amino acids: CASSQRFPIDTQYF. The chain combines TRBV14 with TRBJ2-3; no clear D. Trimming left V 2 bases short and J 5 bases short, with 11 bases between. CDR1 is SGHDN, CDR2 FVKESK, per germline. There are 14 residues in the CDR3.

On this clonotype: Given a much more abundant clone one base away, this may be a read error. Here the CDR3 DNA reads TGTGCCATCAGTGAGGGACTAGCGGCCTACGAGCAGTTCTTC. Translating it yields CAISEGLAAYEQFF. The rearrangement joins TRBV10-3 to TRBJ2-7; TRBD2 matches 10 bases. With the DNA end fitting TRBJ2-1 better, the J assignment may be wrong. This CDR3 is built from 14 residues. Germline V gives CDR1 ENHRY, CDR2 SYGVKD.

The sample holds many counts of this clonotype. This sequence joins TRBV10-3 and TRBJ2-7; D is possibly TRBD1 (6 bases). Germline V gives CDR1 ENHRY, CDR2 SYGVKD. This CDR3 is built from 15 residues. Trimming removed 0 bases at V and 5 bases at J, with 14 bases between. The CDR3 sequence: CAISESGQGIHEQYF. The CDR3 DNA follows: TGTGCCATCAGTGAGTCTGGCCAGGGGATCCACGAGCAGTACTTC.

This clonotype was seen many times. The chain links TRBV3-1 to TRBJ2-1; 10 bases fit TRBD2. CDR1 and CDR2 (germline): LGHDT, YNNKEL (reference sequence). This CDR3 has 14 residues. Trimming cost V 2 bases and J 8 bases; bases outside gene matches: 3. The CDR3 region has the DNA TGTGCCAGCAGCCAACAAGGACTAGCGGATGAGCAGTTCTTC. Amino acids: CASSQQGLADEQFF.

The gene calls are TRBV6-5 and TRBJ2-7, with 7 bases identical to TRBD2. The germline V gene encodes CDR1 MNHEY and CDR2 SVGAGI. The V gene end was trimmed by 4 bases and the J gene end by 7 bases; junction bases not matched to a gene: 13. This CDR3 region has 15 residues. The CDR3 region is CASSSIGLGAGEQYF. The DNA of the CDR3 is TGTGCCAGCAGTTCCATCGGACTAGGTGCGGGGGAGCAGTACTTC.

This clonotype came up many times. The chain has TRBV29-1 and TRBJ2-5; D might be TRBD1 (6 bases). The V end lost 7 bases, the J end lost 6 bases, and 15 bases lay between the germline ends. The CDR3 length is 12 residues. Germline CDR1 and CDR2: SQVTM and ANQGSEA. CDR3 loop: CSESTGRQTQYF. The CDR3 nucleotides read TGCAGCGAGTCGACAGGTCGGCAGACCCAGTACTTC.

This clonotype was observed a handful of times. CDR3 in DNA: TGTGCCAGCAGTGACGGCGCGGGGGGATTAGAGACCCAGTACTTC. It is translated as CASSDGAGGLETQYF. The rearrangement uses TRBV2 and TRBJ2-5, with 8 bases aligning to TRBD2. Germline V gene data show CDR1 as SNHLY and CDR2 as FYNNEI. V trimming: 3 bases; J trimming: 4 bases; junction bases outside the gene matches: 7. The CDR3 totals 15 residues.

The rearrangement uses TRBV27 and TRBJ2-5; 8 positions agree with TRBD2. Germline V gene sequence: CDR1 MNHEY, CDR2 SMNVEV (reference sequence). With 8 bases clipped from V and 1 base from J, the junction kept 9 bases outside the gene matches. This CDR3 contains 15 residues. CDR3 protein: CASSLVLAGQETQYF. The CDR3 DNA sequence: TGTGCCAGCTCCTTGGTGCTAGCGGGCCAAGAGACCCAGTACTTC.

This clonotype was picked up many times. The chain joins TRBV12-3 or TRBV12-4 to TRBJ2-1; TRBD2 might be the D (6 bases). The CDR3 runs to 17 residues. Trimming pared 1 base from V and 0 bases from J, leaving 13 bases between. For the CDR3, the DNA is TGTGCCAGCAGTTTAGTCTTCCGGGGGAGCTCCTACAATGAGCAGTTCTTC. This gives the protein CASSLVFRGSSYNEQFF.